The rows below give T cell receptor beta chains drawn from one sample of a study of neoadjuvant anti-PD-1 for oral cavity cancer. Clones were read by immunoSEQ multiplex PCR, and TCRdb kept only the in-frame ones, dropping some. The table includes 63,000 or so clones, 85% to 90% detected once. The specimen was PBMCs, collected after nivolumab (anti-PD-1) treatment. Receptors originate from a person aged 40 to 85 with oral cavity squamous cell carcinoma. Each CDR3 is given with its conserved first and last residue. D genes are given only for firm matches. Only some rows state a clone size, as once, few, many or a class for expanded clones.

J gene: TRBJ2-2
clone size: NA
D gene: TRBD2
V gene: TRBV9
CDR3 protein: CASSPIAGWDTGELFF
CDR3 DNA: TGTGCCAGCAGCCCAATAGCGGGATGGGACACCGGGGAGCTGTTTTTT

J gene: TRBJ2-7
clone size: NA
D gene: NA
V gene: TRBV10-1
CDR3 protein: CASSDPTGLGNEQYF
CDR3 DNA: TGCGCCAGCAGTGACCCCACAGGTCTCGGGAACGAGCAGTACTTC

J gene: TRBJ2-1
clone size: NA
D gene: NA
V gene: TRBV11-2
CDR3 protein: CASSPRDGSYNEQFF
CDR3 DNA: TGTGCCAGCAGCCCCCGGGACGGCTCCTACAATGAGCAGTTCTTC

J gene: TRBJ1-2
clone size: NA
D gene: NA
V gene: TRBV19
CDR3 protein: CATGPPNYGYTF
CDR3 DNA: TGTGCCACCGGACCGCCAAACTATGGCTACACCTTC

J gene: TRBJ2-6
clone size: NA
D gene: TRBD1
V gene: TRBV19
CDR3 protein: CASSPRRDRVISGANVLTF
CDR3 DNA: TGTGCCAGTAGTCCCCGAAGGGACAGGGTAATCTCTGGGGCCAACGTCCTGACTTTC

J gene: TRBJ1-3
clone size: NA
D gene: NA
V gene: TRBV5-1
CDR3 protein: CASSGGTWGNTIYF
CDR3 DNA: TGCGCCAGCTCCGGGGGGACCTGGGGAAACACCATATATTTT

J gene: TRBJ1-2
clone size: NA
D gene: TRBD1
V gene: TRBV5-1
CDR3 protein: CASSPQGAGNYGYTF
CDR3 DNA: TGCGCCAGCAGCCCTCAGGGGGCGGGAAACTATGGCTACACCTTC

J gene: TRBJ1-1
clone size: NA
D gene: NA
V gene: TRBV6-5
CDR3 protein: CASTGLNAFF
CDR3 DNA: TGTGCCAGCACAGGTCTGAATGCTTTCTTT

J gene: TRBJ2-7
clone size: few
D gene: TRBD1
V gene: TRBV5-4
CDR3 protein: CASSLYAGGYEQYF
CDR3 DNA: TGTGCCAGCAGCTTGTATGCAGGGGGCTACGAGCAGTACTTC

J gene: TRBJ2-7
clone size: NA
D gene: NA
V gene: TRBV5-4
CDR3 protein: CASSTRTDSSYEQYF
CDR3 DNA: TGTGCCAGCAGCACCAGGACGGATTCCTCCTACGAGCAGTACTTC

J gene: TRBJ2-7
clone size: NA
D gene: NA
V gene: TRBV30
CDR3 protein: CAWSVSGYEQYF
CDR3 DNA: TGTGCCTGGAGTGTAAGCGGGTACGAGCAGTACTTC

J gene: TRBJ1-2
clone size: NA
D gene: NA
V gene: TRBV27
CDR3 protein: CASSLAGANGYTF
CDR3 DNA: TGTGCCAGCAGTTTAGCAGGGGCGAATGGCTACACCTTC

J gene: TRBJ1-2
clone size: NA
D gene: NA
V gene: TRBV13
CDR3 protein: CASSQTTGGRTNYGYTF
CDR3 DNA: TGTGCCAGCAGCCAAACTACCGGGGGCCGAACTAACTATGGCTACACCTTC

J gene: TRBJ2-1
clone size: NA
D gene: NA
V gene: TRBV5-4
CDR3 protein: CASSLSGVENEQFF
CDR3 DNA: TGTGCCAGCAGCTTGAGTGGGGTTGAGAATGAGCAGTTCTTC

J gene: TRBJ1-1
clone size: NA
D gene: NA
V gene: TRBV5-1
CDR3 protein: CASSQGRVLGTEAFF
CDR3 DNA: TGCGCCAGCAGCCAGGGAAGGGTGTTGGGCACTGAAGCTTTCTTT

J gene: TRBJ2-2
clone size: NA
D gene: NA
V gene: TRBV5-1
CDR3 protein: CASSLAIIGELFF
CDR3 DNA: TGCGCCAGCAGCTTAGCTATCATCGGGGAGCTGTTTTTT

J gene: TRBJ1-1
clone size: NA
D gene: NA
V gene: TRBV2
CDR3 protein: CASRLGQTEAFF
CDR3 DNA: TGTGCCAGCAGGCTCGGACAGACAGAAGCTTTCTTT

J gene: TRBJ2-1
clone size: NA
D gene: NA
V gene: TRBV15
CDR3 protein: CATARGGSSYNEQFF
CDR3 DNA: TGTGCCACCGCTCGGGGCGGAAGCTCCTACAATGAGCAGTTCTTC

J gene: TRBJ2-5
clone size: NA
D gene: NA
V gene: TRBV7-8
CDR3 protein: CASSLNLRGETQYF
CDR3 DNA: TGTGCCAGCAGCTTAAATCTTAGGGGAGAGACCCAGTACTTC

J gene: TRBJ1-1
clone size: NA
D gene: NA
V gene: TRBV5-1
CDR3 protein: CASSWWHGENTEAFF
CDR3 DNA: TGCGCCAGCAGCTGGTGGCACGGGGAGAACACTGAAGCTTTCTTT

J gene: TRBJ1-2
clone size: few
D gene: TRBD1
V gene: TRBV14
CDR3 protein: CASSQSRDSYGYTF
CDR3 DNA: TGTGCCAGCAGCCAATCCCGGGACAGCTATGGCTACACCTTC

J gene: TRBJ2-1
clone size: once
D gene: NA
V gene: TRBV14
CDR3 protein: CASSWWDGNEQFF
CDR3 DNA: TGTGCCAGCTCGTGGTGGGACGGCAATGAGCAGTTCTTC